This T cell receptor (beta chain) was sequenced in a study of identical twins (dated by TCRdb to the mid-2010s). Regarding the study in general: TCR alpha and beta repertoires from monozygotic twins, unrelated adults of various ages and cord blood were deep-sequenced to test whether fetal clonotypes persist. Replicate twin experiments were performed at different times using different library preparation protocols to rule out contamination. What the work shows at the level of the full study, not this receptor alone: Compared with coincidental sharing between unrelated individuals, an excess of low generation-probability sequences was observed among out-of-frame TCR alpha sequences shared between twins. Invariant T cells such as MAIT and iNKT could partly confound zero-insertion analyses, although diverse VJ usage argued against such confounding for most clonotypes. In beta out-of-frame sequences, excess twin sharing was weaker, because having fewer shared sequences lowered the signal-to-noise ratio. Abundant cord blood beta clonotypes carried fewer insertions; young adult naive repertoires showed a weaker similar trend, while memory repertoires showed none. In monozygotic twins, recombination models systematically underestimated out-of-frame TCR alpha sharing, but the models matched the sharing seen between unrelated individuals. Because the same donors could not be followed over many years, the conclusions depended on cross-sectional statistical analysis.

Every donor in the study was a healthy Caucasian. The twin cohort consisted of three pairs of female monozygotic twins, all aged 18 to 29 years. Positive isolation kits from Invitrogen were used to isolate CD4+ and CD8+ T cell populations. The library relied on 5' RACE. The sample was run on an Illumina HiSeq 2000. A universal primer binding site was introduced by template switching, and a unique molecular identifier was present in the final cDNA, enabling accurate counting of TCR cDNA molecules. Specific primers in the conserved constant-segment region were used to synthesize first-strand cDNA for TCR alpha and beta chains. To control for contamination, each cDNA library was double barcoded with a SMART-Mk sample barcode plus Illumina barcodes. TruSeq adapter sequences and Illumina sample barcodes were added in two successive PCR steps. TCR alpha and beta cDNA libraries were sequenced on the Illumina HiSeq platform with custom primers. The original pipeline was this. Unique molecular identifiers were extracted from raw reads with MiGEC, and CDR3 positions were determined with MiXCR. Recombination models were inferred per individual with the repgenHMM and IGoR tools using an EM algorithm. The analysis of shared clonotypes was done with the tcR package in R, with sharing normalized by the product of cloneset sizes. To study raw recombination free of thymic and clonal selection effects, out-of-frame nonproductive sequences were analyzed. Using fastp trimming at Q25 and MiXCR clonotype assembly, TCRdb reanalyzed the public sequencing data and kept in-frame beta chains. Every CDR3 protein is listed once, alongside the most common genes and DNA of its rows. These V and J calls originate from TCRdb's pipeline instead of the authors' own analysis. The sample table contains under 250,000 distinct CDR3 sequences; only one count was recorded for 7.5% of them. The ten largest clonotypes hold about 5.8% of the sample.

Sequences SGHAT (CDR1) and FQNNGV (CDR2) are obtained from the germline V gene. Inclusive of the bounding cysteine and phenylalanine, the CDR3 is 18 residues long. Only the CDR3 DNA is retained, 54 bases long and in frame from the first base. Clipping removes 1 base from V and 5 bases from J, with 13 as the unmatched junction base count. Ten or more counts support this clonotype. Its antigen has not been determined. Per-base quality was not reported, and no clone a single base away is much larger than it. These data were also filed under a second study, of yellow fever vaccine responses in identical twins. According to the second study: The T cell response to vaccination in identical twins was reported by the authors to appear partly convergent and partly personalized. In the study, vaccine-responding T cell clones were precisely tracked in identical twins.

The TCR comes from a woman under 30 in good health. The source material was CD8+ T cells sorted from blood. The chain joins TRBV11-2 to TRBJ2-5; 10 of the junction bases match TRBD2. The CDR3 here reads CASSLVGRLAGEGETQYF. The nucleotides are TGTGCCAGCAGCTTAGTAGGACGGCTAGCGGGAGAAGGGGAGACCCAGTACTTC.